The 9 T cell receptor beta chains listed next were all sequenced from one sample in a study of cytomegalovirus exposure and HLA in healthy donors (dated by TCRdb to the late 2010s). Libraries came from the immunoSEQ multiplex PCR assay. A mixture of 60 forward primers for TCR Vbeta segments and 13 reverse primers for TCR Jbeta segments was used in the multiplex PCR. In its TCRdb copy, this immuneACCESS table keeps in-frame sequences only and misses some clones. Where compared with another copy, unresolved V genes explain less than half of these, and the others have no known cause. The sample records roughly 100,000 clones, approximately 80% of which are singletons. Roughly 5% of the sample is in the top ten clones. Specimen: PBMCs. Every receptor here comes from a male donor in good health and CMV-seronegative.

This sequence joins TRBV19 and TRBJ2-3, with a possible D match to TRBD1 (6 bases). V lost 3 bases to trimming and J lost 5 bases, with 12 bases between them. Germline V lookup: CDR1 LNHDA, CDR2 SQIVND (reference sequence). The length of the CDR3 is 14 residues. For the CDR3, the DNA is TGTGCCAGTAGTATCCTGGGGGCACAAGATACGCAGTATTTT. Translated, it gives CASSILGAQDTQYF.

CDR3 nucleotide sequence: TGTGCCAGTAGTCTTGCAACTAATGAAAAACTGTTTTTT. As protein: CASSLATNEKLFF. The chain couples TRBV19 to TRBJ1-4; D remains unclear. The CDR3 has 13 amino acids. Germline-derived CDR1 and CDR2 are LNHDA and SQIVND (reference sequence). Between the trimmed V and J ends, which lost 5 bases and 0 bases, there was a span of 4 bases.

Points on this clone: The same CDR3 is also encoded by other DNA sequences in this sample. The chain joins TRBV9 to TRBJ2-5; D remains unclear. The germline V gene encodes CDR1 SGDLS and CDR2 YYNGEE. Deletions cut 3 bases from V and 2 bases from J, with 11 bases between. This CDR3 spans 14 amino acids. CDR3 in DNA: TGTGCCAGCAGCGCCCGTCTTTCTCAAGAGACCCAGTACTTC. As protein: CASSARLSQETQYF.

The V gene is TRBV27, the J gene TRBJ2-5; 16 nucleotides align to TRBD2. Losses at the gene ends were 4 bases for V and 3 bases for J; bases not matched to a gene: 5. Per germline, CDR1 MNHEY and CDR2 SMNVEV (reference sequence). The CDR3 extends over 17 amino acids. Here the CDR3 DNA reads TGTGCCAGCAGTTCGGGACTAGCGGGAGGGCCAGAAGAGACCCAGTACTTC. Protein product: CASSSGLAGGPEETQYF.

The chain carries TRBV30 and TRBJ2-7; TRBD2 is a possible D gene (5 bases). CDR1 and CDR2 from the germline V gene are GTSNPN and SVGIG (reference sequence). V lost 1 base, J lost 3 bases, and 10 bases lay in between. The CDR3 is 13 residues long. CDR3 residues: CAWSDVGDYEQYF. The CDR3 DNA reads TGTGCCTGGAGTGACGTCGGGGACTACGAGCAGTACTTC.

The chain couples TRBV19 to TRBJ1-5; D is uncertain. This CDR3 has 15 residues. CDR1 is LNHDA and CDR2 is SQIVND in the germline V gene (reference sequence). Trimming stripped 5 bases from V and 2 bases from J, with 13 bases between. This chain's CDR3 is CASSVGQRGNQPQHF. The DNA for the CDR3 is TGTGCCAGTAGTGTCGGGCAGCGGGGCAATCAGCCCCAGCATTTT. Based on the CDR3 plus reference TRBV19 and TRBJ1-5, the full variable domain is DGGITQSPKYLFRKEGQNVTLSCEQNLNHDAMYWYRQDPGQGLRLIYYSQIVNDFQKGDIAEGYSVSREKKESFPLTVTSAQKNPTAFYLCASSVGQRGNQPQHFGDGTRLSIL.

The chain joins TRBV11-2 to TRBJ1-5; tentative D call: TRBD1 (5 bases). The CDR3 extends over 13 amino acids. The V gene's germline CDR1 is SGHAT and CDR2 FQNNGV. Trimming pared 2 bases from V and 7 bases from J, leaving 9 bases between. The CDR3, as DNA: TGTGCCAGCAGCTTACAGGGAAGCCAGCCCCAGCATTTT. Encoded protein: CASSLQGSQPQHF. The whole variable domain, filled in from reference TRBV11-2 and TRBJ1-5, reads EAGVAQSPRYKIIEKRQSVAFWCNPISGHATLYWYQQILGQGPKLLIQFQNNGVVDDSQLPKDRFSAERLKGVDSTLKIQPAKLEDSAVYLCASSLQGSQPQHFGDGTRLSIL.

This sequence joins TRBV27 and TRBJ2-1; D perhaps matches TRBD1 (6 bases). The length of the CDR3 is 16 residues. The germline V gene encodes CDR1 MNHEY and CDR2 SMNVEV (reference sequence). Trimming stripped 6 bases from V and 2 bases from J, with 17 bases between. The CDR3 nucleotides read TGTGCCAGCAGGCGAATTGACAGGCGGCCCTACAATGAGCAGTTCTTC. It specifies CASRRIDRRPYNEQFF.

This chain joins TRBV11-3 and TRBJ1-1, with 7 bases aligning to TRBD1. Looked up from germline, CDR1 is SGHNT and CDR2 is YENEEA. This CDR3 is built from 14 residues. Trimming removed 5 bases from V and 6 bases from J; junction bases left unmatched: 9. Written as DNA, the CDR3 is TGTGCCAGCAGCACAGGGGCCCAAACGTCTGAAGCTTTCTTT. Its protein is CASSTGAQTSEAFF. Full variable domain (outside the CDR3, taken from reference TRBV11-3 and TRBJ1-1): EAGVVQSPRYKIIEKKQPVAFWCNPISGHNTLYWYLQNLGQGPELLIRYENEEAVDDSQLPKDRFSAERLKGVDSTLKIQPAELGDSAVYLCASSTGAQTSEAFFGQGTRLTVV.